The clone carrying this TCR beta chain was found a few times. The data belong to a study of blood T cell repertoires in COVID-19. About the study: T cells, B-cell-depleted T cells, or PBMCs provided the cDNA or gDNA that served as material.

Per the authors' pipeline: By means of reference gene primer amplification, nucleated cell counts were estimated. Profiled with immunoSEQ multiplex PCR; TCRdb holds only in-frame clones, not every one. V and J calls and clone size are those listed in that table; D and trimming were worked out from the DNA. The table has fewer than 300,000 clones, about 93% seen once. Trimming cost V 2 bases and J 2 bases; bases outside gene matches: 3. The germline V gene encodes CDR1 MGHRA and CDR2 YSYEKL. This CDR3 comprises 15 residues. The recovered donors of Cohort 3 showed two negative PCRs, clearance, or symptom resolution.

The sequence was obtained from a woman aged 25 to 45 who had recovered from COVID-19. The material sequenced was PBMCs or T cells enriched from blood (not recorded which). The V gene is TRBV4-1, the J gene TRBJ2-1; 7 nucleotides match TRBD1. CDR3 region: CASSQRDSPYNEQFF. The CDR3 nucleotides read TGCGCCAGCAGCCAACGGGACAGTCCCTACAATGAGCAGTTCTTC.